This section outlines one T cell receptor beta chain sequence together with its context. The sample holds other DNA sequences that translate to the same CDR3. These data come from a study of shared clonotypes between healthy human individuals. Positively selected for CCR7, the CD45RO-negative cells used as naive CD8 cells excluded terminally differentiated effector memory CD45RA+ cells. The method was immunoSEQ multiplex PCR; TCRdb's version includes in-frame clones alone and lacks a portion of them. The sample contains about 680,000 clones, around 92% of which appear only once. The germline V gene encodes CDR1 SEHNR and CDR2 FQNEAQ (reference sequence). The V gene lost 4 bases and the J gene lost 2 bases, with 2 bases spanning the gap. The CDR3 loop spans 11 amino acids.

The V gene is TRBV7-9, the J gene TRBJ2-5, with D uncertain. Sequences were obtained from naive CD8+ T cells sorted from blood. The receptor's source is a young man in good health. Here the CDR3 DNA reads TGTGCCAGCAGCTCGCAAGAGACCCAGTACTTC. Protein: CASSSQETQYF. Complete variable domain (other parts from reference TRBV7-9 and TRBJ2-5): DTGVSQNPRHKITKRGQNVTFRCDPISEHNRLYWYRQTLGQGPEFLTYFQNEAQLEKSRLLSDRFSAERPKGSFSTLEIQRTEQGDSAMYLCASSSQETQYFGPGTRLLVL.